This TCR beta chain is from a study of cytomegalovirus exposure and HLA in healthy donors. The overall study: In an early release, HLA-typed donors contributed approximately 80 million unique TCR sequences. Study results and caveats: Analysis was carried out at a later point, and it linked a missense DCLRE1C variant to TCR beta V- and J-gene trimming. Indistinguishable V segments, including TRBV6-2 and TRBV6-3, were excluded.

The donors (healthy individuals) were bone marrow donors. The PCR used 60 Vbeta and 13 Jbeta primers. Clones were read by immunoSEQ multiplex PCR, and TCRdb kept only the in-frame ones, dropping some. The sample has roughly 38,000 clones; approximately 79% are singletons. V was pared by 4 bases and J by 10 bases, with 10 bases between. The CDR3 extends over 11 amino acids. Germline values: CDR1 DFQATT, CDR2 SNEGSKA (reference sequence). As to this clone: Its antigen remains unknown.

The J gene is TRBJ1-4, the V gene TRBV20-1; D is unclear. Sequencing input: PBMCs. The clonotype comes from a woman aged 25 to 45 in good health and CMV-seropositive. The CDR3 sequence is CSATSEVKLFF. The CDR3 DNA reads as TGCAGTGCTACTTCAGAAGTAAAACTGTTTTTT.